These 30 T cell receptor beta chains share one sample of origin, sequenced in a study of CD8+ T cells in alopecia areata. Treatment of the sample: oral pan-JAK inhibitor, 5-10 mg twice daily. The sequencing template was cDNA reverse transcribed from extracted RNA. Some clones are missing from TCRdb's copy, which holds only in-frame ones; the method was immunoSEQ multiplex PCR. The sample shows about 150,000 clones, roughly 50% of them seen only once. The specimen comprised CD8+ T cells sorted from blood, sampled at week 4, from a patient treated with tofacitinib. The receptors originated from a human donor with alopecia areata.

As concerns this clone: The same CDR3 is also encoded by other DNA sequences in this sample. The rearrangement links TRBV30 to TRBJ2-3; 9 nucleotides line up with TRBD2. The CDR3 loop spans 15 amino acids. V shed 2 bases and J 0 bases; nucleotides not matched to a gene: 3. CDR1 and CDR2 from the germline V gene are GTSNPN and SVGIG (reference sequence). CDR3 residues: CAWSRTSGSTDTQYF. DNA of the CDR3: TGTGCCTGGAGTCGCACTAGCGGGAGCACAGATACGCAGTATTTT.

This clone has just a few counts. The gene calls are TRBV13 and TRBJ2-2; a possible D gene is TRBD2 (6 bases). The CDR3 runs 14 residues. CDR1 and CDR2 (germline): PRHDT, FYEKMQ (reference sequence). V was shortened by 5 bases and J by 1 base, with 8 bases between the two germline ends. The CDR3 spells CASSPRGNTGELFF. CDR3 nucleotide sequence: TGTGCCAGCAGCCCGCGGGGGAACACCGGGGAGCTGTTTTTT.

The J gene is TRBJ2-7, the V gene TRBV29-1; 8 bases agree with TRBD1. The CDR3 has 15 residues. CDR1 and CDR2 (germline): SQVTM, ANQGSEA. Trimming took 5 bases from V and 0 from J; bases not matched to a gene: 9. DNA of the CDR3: TGCAGCGTTTATCCGACAGGGGAAAGCTCCTACGAGCAGTACTTC. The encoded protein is CSVYPTGESSYEQYF.

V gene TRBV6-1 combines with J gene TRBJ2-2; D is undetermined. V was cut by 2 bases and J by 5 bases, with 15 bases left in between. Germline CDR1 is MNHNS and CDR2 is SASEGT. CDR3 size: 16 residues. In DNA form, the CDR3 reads TGTGCCAGCAGTGAACTATTTGGAATGGGGACCGGGGAGCTGTTTTTT. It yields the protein CASSELFGMGTGELFF.

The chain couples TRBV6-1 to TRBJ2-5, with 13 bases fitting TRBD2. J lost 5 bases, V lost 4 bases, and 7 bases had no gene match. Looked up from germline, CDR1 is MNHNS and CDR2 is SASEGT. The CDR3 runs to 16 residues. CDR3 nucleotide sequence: TGTGCCAGCAGTGCAGGACTAGCGGGGGCCGGGGAGACCCAGTACTTC. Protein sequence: CASSAGLAGAGETQYF.

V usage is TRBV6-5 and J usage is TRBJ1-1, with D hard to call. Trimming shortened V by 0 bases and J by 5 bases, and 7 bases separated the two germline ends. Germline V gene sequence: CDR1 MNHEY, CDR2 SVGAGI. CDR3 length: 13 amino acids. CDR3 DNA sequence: TGTGCCAGCAGTTACTCGGACGATACTGAAGCTTTCTTT. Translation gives CASSYSDDTEAFF.

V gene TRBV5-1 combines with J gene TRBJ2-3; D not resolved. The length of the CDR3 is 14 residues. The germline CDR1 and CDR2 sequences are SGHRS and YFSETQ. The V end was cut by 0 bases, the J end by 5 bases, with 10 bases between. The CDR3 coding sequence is TGCGCCAGCAGCTTGGACTTCCACGGAGATACGCAGTATTTT. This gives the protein CASSLDFHGDTQYF. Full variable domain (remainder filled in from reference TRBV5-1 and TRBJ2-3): KAGVTQTPRYLIKTRGQQVTLSCSPISGHRSVSWYQQTPGQGLQFLFEYFSETQRNKGNFPGRFSGRQFSNSRSEMNVSTLELGDSALYLCASSLDFHGDTQYFGPGTRLTVL.

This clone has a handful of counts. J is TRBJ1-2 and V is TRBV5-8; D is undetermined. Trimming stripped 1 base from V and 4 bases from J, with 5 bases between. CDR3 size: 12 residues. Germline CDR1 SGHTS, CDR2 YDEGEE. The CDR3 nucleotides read TGTGCCAGCAGCTTGACGATCTATGGCTACACCTTC. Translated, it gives CASSLTIYGYTF. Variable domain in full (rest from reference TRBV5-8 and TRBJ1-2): EAGVTQSPTHLIKTRGQQATLRCSPISGHTSVYWYQQALGLGLQFLLWYDEGEERNRGNFPPRFSGRQFPNYSSELNVNALELEDSALYLCASSLTIYGYTFGSGTRLTVV.

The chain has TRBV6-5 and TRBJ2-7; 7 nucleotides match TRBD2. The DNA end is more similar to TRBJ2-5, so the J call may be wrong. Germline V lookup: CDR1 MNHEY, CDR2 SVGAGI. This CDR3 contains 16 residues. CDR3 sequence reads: CASSYSGRGIQETQYF. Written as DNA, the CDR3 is TGTGCCAGCAGTTATTCTGGGCGGGGGATCCAAGAGACCCAGTACTTC.

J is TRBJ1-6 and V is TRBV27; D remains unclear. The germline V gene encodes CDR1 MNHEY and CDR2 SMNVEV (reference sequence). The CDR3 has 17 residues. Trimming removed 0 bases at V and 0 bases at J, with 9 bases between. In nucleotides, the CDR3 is TGTGCCAGCAGTTTATCGATAGGGAGCTCCTATAATTCACCCCTCCACTTT. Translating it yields CASSLSIGSSYNSPLHF.

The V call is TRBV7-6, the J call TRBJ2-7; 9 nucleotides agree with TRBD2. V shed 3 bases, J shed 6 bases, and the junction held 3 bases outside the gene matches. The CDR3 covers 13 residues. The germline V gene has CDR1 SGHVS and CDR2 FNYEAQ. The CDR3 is CASSLGTSREQYF. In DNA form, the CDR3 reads TGTGCCAGCAGCTTGGGGACTAGCCGCGAGCAGTACTTC.

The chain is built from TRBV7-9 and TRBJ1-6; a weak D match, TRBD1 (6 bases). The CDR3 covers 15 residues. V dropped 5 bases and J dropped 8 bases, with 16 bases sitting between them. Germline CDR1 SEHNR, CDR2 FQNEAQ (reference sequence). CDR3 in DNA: TGTGCCAGCAGCACCTGGGAACAGGGAGATTCACCCCTCCACTTT. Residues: CASSTWEQGDSPLHF.

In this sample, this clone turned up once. As DNA, the CDR3 is TGTGCCAGCAGTTATCAAGGGGACACTGAAGCTTTCTTT. It specifies CASSYQGDTEAFF. The gene calls are TRBV6-6 and TRBJ1-1, with D possibly TRBD1 on 5 matching bases. Germline lookup yields CDR1 MNHNY and CDR2 SVGAGI (reference sequence). The V end was cut by 3 bases, the J end by 3 bases, with 8 bases between. The length of the CDR3 is 13 residues.

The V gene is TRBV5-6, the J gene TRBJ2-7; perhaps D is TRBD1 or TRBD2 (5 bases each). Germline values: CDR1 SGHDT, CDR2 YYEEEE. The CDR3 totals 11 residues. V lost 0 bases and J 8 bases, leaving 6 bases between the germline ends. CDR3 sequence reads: CASSLGGKQYF. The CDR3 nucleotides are TGTGCCAGCAGCTTGGGGGGGAAGCAGTACTTC. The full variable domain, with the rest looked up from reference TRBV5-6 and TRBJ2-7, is DAGVTQSPTHLIKTRGQQVTLRCSPKSGHDTVSWYQQALGQGPQFIFQYYEEEERQRGNFPDRFSGHQFPNYSSELNVNALLLGDSALYLCASSLGGKQYFGPGTRLTVT.

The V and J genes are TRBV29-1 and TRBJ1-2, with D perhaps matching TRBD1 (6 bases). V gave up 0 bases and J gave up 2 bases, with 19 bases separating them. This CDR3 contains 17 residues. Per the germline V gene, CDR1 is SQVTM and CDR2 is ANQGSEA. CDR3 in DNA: TGCAGCGTTGAAGATCCATCAGGGGAGAAGACGAACTATGGCTACACCTTC. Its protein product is CSVEDPSGEKTNYGYTF.

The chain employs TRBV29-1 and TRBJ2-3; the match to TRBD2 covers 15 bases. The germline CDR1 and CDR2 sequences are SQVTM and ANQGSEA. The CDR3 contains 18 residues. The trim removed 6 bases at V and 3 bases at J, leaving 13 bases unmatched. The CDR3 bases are TGCAGCGTGGTCGGACTAGCGGGGGGGCAAGCAGGTACAGATACGCAGTATTTT. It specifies CSVVGLAGGQAGTDTQYF.

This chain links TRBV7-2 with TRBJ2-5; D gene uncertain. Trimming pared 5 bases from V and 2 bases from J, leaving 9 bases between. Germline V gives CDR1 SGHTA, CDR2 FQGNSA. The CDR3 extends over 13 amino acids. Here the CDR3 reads CASSLPEQETQYF. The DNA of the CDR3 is TGTGCCAGCAGCCTGCCCGAACAAGAGACCCAGTACTTC.

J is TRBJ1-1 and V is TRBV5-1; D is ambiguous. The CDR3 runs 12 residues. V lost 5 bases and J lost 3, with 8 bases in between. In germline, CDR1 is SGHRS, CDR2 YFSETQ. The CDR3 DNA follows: TGCGCCAGCAGTGGCGGGGACACTGAAGCTTTCTTT. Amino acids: CASSGGDTEAFF.

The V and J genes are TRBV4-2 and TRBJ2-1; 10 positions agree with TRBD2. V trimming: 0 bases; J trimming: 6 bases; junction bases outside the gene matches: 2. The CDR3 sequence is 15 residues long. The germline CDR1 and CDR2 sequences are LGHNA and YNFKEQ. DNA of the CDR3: TGTGCCAGCAGCCAAGACAGCGGGGGGGTCAATGAGCAGTTCTTC. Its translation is CASSQDSGGVNEQFF.

CDR3 nucleotides: TGCAGCGTTGTTTCGGGCGTCGGGGAGCTGTTTTTT. Protein product: CSVVSGVGELFF. This chain uses TRBV29-1 with TRBJ2-2, with unresolved D. This CDR3 has 12 amino acids. Germline V CDR1 and CDR2: SQVTM, ANQGSEA. V dropped 4 bases and J dropped 7 bases, with 10 bases sitting between them.

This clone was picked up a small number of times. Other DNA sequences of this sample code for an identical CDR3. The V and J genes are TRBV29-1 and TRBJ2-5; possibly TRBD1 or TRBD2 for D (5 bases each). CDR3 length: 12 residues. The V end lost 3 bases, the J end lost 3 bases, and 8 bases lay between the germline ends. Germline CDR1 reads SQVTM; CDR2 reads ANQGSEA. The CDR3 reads CSVEGVEETQYF. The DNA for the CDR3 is TGCAGCGTTGAGGGGGTTGAAGAGACCCAGTACTTC.

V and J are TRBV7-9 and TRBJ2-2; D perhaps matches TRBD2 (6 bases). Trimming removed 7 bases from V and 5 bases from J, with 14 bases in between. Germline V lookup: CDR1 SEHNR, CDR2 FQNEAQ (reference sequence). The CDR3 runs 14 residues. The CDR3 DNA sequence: TGTGCCAGCATCACTAGCAAACGAACCGGGGAGCTGTTTTTT. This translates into CASITSKRTGELFF.

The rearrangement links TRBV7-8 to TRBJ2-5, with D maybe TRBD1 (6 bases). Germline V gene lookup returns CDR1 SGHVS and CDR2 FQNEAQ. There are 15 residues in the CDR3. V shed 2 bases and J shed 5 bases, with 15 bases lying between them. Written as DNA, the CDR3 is TGTGCCAGCAGCTTACGACAGGCCCAGTGGGAGACCCAGTACTTC. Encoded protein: CASSLRQAQWETQYF.

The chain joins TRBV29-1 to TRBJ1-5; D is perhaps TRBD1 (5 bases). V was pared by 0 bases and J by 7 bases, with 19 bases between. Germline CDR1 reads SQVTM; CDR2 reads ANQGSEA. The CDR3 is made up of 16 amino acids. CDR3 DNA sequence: TGCAGCGTTGAAGATCGTATCGTTAAGCGGGACCAGCCCCAGCATTTT. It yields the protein CSVEDRIVKRDQPQHF.

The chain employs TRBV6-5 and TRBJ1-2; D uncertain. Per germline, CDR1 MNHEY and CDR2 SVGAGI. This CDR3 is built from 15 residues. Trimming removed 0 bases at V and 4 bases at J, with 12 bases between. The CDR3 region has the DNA TGTGCCAGCAGTTACTCCGTCGAGGGCGCCTATGGCTACACCTTC. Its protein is CASSYSVEGAYGYTF.

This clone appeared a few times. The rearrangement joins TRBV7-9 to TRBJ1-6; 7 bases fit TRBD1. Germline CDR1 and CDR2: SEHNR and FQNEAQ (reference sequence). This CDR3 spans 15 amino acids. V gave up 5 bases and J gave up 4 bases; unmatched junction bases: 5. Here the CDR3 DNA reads TGTGCCAGCAGCACCTCGACAGGGTATAATTCACCCCTCCACTTT. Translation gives CASSTSTGYNSPLHF.

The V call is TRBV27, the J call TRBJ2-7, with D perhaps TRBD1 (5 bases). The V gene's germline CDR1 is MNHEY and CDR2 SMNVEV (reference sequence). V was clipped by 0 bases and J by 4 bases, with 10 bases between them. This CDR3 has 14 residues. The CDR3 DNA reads TGTGCCAGCAGTTTATCCCTGTCAGGGTACGAGCAGTACTTC. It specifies CASSLSLSGYEQYF.

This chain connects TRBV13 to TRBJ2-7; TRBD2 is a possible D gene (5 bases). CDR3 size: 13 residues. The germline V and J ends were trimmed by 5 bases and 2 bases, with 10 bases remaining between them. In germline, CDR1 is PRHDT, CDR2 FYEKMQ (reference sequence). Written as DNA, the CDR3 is TGTGCCAGCAGCGCGGGCCAAGCCTACGAGCAGTACTTC. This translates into CASSAGQAYEQYF.

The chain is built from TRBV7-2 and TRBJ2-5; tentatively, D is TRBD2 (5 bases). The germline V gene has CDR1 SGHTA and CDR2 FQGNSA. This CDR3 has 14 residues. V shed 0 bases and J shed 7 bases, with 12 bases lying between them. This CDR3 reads CASSLAAPRGTQYF. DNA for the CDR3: TGTGCCAGCAGCTTAGCGGCCCCCCGGGGGACCCAGTACTTC.

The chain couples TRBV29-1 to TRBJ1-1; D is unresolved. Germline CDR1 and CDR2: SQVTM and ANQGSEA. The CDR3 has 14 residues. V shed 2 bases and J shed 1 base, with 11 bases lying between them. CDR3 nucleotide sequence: TGCAGCGTTGAATGGGGATGGGAGAACACTGAAGCTTTCTTT. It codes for CSVEWGWENTEAFF.